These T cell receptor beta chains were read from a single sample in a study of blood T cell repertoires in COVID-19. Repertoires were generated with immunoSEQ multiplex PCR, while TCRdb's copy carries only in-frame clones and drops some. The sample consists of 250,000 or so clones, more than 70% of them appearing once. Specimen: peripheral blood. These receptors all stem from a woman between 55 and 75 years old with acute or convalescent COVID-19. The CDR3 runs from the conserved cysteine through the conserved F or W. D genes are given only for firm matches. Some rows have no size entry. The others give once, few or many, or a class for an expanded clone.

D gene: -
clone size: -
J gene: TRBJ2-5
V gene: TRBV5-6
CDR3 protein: CASSLVSTGRETQYF
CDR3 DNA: TGTGCCAGCAGCTTGGTATCCACGGGAAGGGAGACCCAGTACTTC

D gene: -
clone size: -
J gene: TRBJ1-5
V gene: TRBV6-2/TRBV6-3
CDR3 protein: CASSSLSGASNQPQHF
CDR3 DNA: TGTGCCAGCAGTTCCCTGAGTGGAGCTAGCAATCAGCCCCAGCATTTT

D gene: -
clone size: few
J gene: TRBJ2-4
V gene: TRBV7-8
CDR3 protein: CASSLARIQYF
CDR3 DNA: TGTGCCAGCAGCTTAGCCCGCATTCAGTACTTC

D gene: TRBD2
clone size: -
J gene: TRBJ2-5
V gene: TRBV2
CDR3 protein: CASSDSSAATKRGETQYF
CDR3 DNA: TGTGCCAGCAGTGATTCTAGCGCAGCGACCAAGCGGGGAGAGACCCAGTACTTC

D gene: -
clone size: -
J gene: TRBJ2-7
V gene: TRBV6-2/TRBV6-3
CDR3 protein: CASSYSYQGPYEQYF
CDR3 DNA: TGTGCCAGCAGTTACTCGTATCAGGGGCCCTACGAGCAGTACTTC

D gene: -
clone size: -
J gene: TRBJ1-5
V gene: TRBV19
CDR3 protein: CASTPQRGAQPQHF
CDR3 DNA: TGTGCCAGTACCCCCCAGCGGGGAGCCCAGCCCCAGCATTTT

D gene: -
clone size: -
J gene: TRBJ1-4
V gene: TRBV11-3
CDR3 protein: CASSRHPNEKLFF
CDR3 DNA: TGTGCCAGCAGCCGACACCCTAATGAAAAACTGTTTTTT

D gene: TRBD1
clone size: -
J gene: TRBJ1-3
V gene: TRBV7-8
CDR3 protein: CASSRDRGVGNTIYF
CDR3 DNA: TGTGCCAGCAGCAGGGACAGGGGTGTAGGAAACACCATATATTTT

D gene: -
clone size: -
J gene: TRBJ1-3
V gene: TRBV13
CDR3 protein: CASSSLRLDRTPGNTIYF
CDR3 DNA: TGTGCCAGCAGCTCCCTTAGATTAGACAGGACACCTGGAAACACCATATATTTT

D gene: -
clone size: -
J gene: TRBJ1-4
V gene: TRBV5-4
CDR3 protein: CASGRGGTATNEKLFF
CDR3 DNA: TGTGCCAGCGGACGGGGAGGGACCGCCACTAATGAAAAACTGTTTTTT

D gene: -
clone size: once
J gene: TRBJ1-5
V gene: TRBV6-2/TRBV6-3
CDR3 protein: CASSPDSLNQPQHF
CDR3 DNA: TGTGCCAGCAGTCCGGACAGCCTCAATCAGCCCCAGCATTTT

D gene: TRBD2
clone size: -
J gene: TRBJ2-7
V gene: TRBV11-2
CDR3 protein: CASRRTSGRYEQYF
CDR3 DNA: TGTGCCAGCAGGCGGACTAGCGGGAGATACGAGCAGTACTTC

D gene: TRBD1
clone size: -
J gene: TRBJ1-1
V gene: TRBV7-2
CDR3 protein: CASSLEGQGRTEAFF
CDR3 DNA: TGTGCCAGCAGCTTAGAAGGACAGGGGAGGACTGAAGCTTTCTTT

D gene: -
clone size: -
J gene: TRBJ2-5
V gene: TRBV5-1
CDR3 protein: CASSTGKPGFETQYF
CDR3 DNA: TGCGCCAGCAGCACCGGAAAGCCGGGTTTTGAGACCCAGTACTTC